These 12 T cell receptor beta chains were sequenced from one sample in a study of cytomegalovirus exposure and HLA in healthy donors. The PCR had 60 Vbeta and 13 Jbeta primers. Measured with immunoSEQ multiplex PCR; TCRdb has only the in-frame clones, and not every one. In the table there are approximately 130,000 clones, around 82% of which are singletons. Material: PBMCs. Source of these receptors: a man aged 50 to 59 in good health and CMV-seronegative.

This clone appeared once. This sequence joins TRBV19 and TRBJ1-2, with D maybe TRBD1 (5 bases). From germline, CDR1 is LNHDA and CDR2 SQIVND (reference sequence). V shed 5 bases and J shed 8 bases, with 12 bases lying between them. The CDR3 contains 12 residues. The CDR3: CASSASGWGYTF. In DNA, the CDR3 is TGTGCCAGTAGTGCCTCAGGGTGGGGCTACACCTTC.

The gene calls are TRBV4-3 and TRBJ1-3, with D possibly TRBD1 on 6 matching bases. Trimming stripped 0 bases from V and 0 bases from J, with 12 bases between. The CDR3 has 17 amino acids. The germline gives CDR1 LGHNA, CDR2 YSLEER. CDR3 nucleotide sequence: TGCGCCAGCAGCCAAGATCGGACAGTGAGCTCTGGAAACACCATATATTTT. Protein sequence: CASSQDRTVSSGNTIYF.

The chain links TRBV7-2 to TRBJ2-3, with 7 nucleotides matching TRBD1. CDR3 length equals 14 residues. The junction had 5 bases not matched to a gene; V was cut back by 5 bases and J by 3 bases. Germline CDR1 is SGHTA and CDR2 is FQGNSA. CDR3 in amino acids: CASSKQGVTDTQYF. CDR3 coding DNA: TGTGCCAGCAGCAAGCAGGGGGTTACAGATACGCAGTATTTT.

This sequence joins TRBV30 and TRBJ1-2; D possibly corresponds to TRBD1 (5 bases). V gave up 2 bases and J gave up 3 bases, with 10 bases separating them. From germline, CDR1 is GTSNPN and CDR2 SVGIG (reference sequence). The CDR3 has 13 amino acids. The CDR3 protein is CAWSRQGHYGYTF. The DNA for the CDR3 is TGTGCCTGGAGTCGGCAGGGCCACTATGGCTACACCTTC.

The V call is TRBV28, the J call TRBJ1-4, with a weak D call TRBD1 (5 bases). CDR3 size: 15 residues. Trimming took off 6 bases at V and 1 base at J, with 12 bases between the two ends. The germline CDR1 and CDR2 sequences are MDHEN and SYDVKM. CDR3 region: CASRPRGITNEKLFF. CDR3 bases: TGTGCCAGCAGGCCTAGGGGAATAACTAATGAAAAACTGTTTTTT.

This clone was observed a few times. This chain connects TRBV6-1 to TRBJ2-5; the match to TRBD2 covers 7 bases. Germline V gene lookup returns CDR1 MNHNS and CDR2 SASEGT. The V segment lost 7 bases and the J segment 2 bases; nucleotides outside the gene matches: 4. The CDR3 totals 13 residues. For the CDR3, the DNA is TGTGCCAGCACCCCGGGAGGACAAGAGACCCAGTACTTC. This gives the protein CASTPGGQETQYF.

The rearrangement joins TRBV4-2 to TRBJ1-1; D might be TRBD1 (6 bases). The CDR3 has 15 residues. Trimming stripped 4 bases from V and 3 bases from J, with 15 bases between. Germline V lookup: CDR1 LGHNA, CDR2 YNFKEQ. As DNA, the CDR3 is TGTGCCAGCAGCCGCGAGGAGGCAGGGGACACTGAAGCTTTCTTT. It yields the protein CASSREEAGDTEAFF.

The chain carries TRBV15 and TRBJ1-1; D ambiguous. The CDR3 runs to 13 residues. Per germline, CDR1 LNHNV and CDR2 YYDKDF (reference sequence). Trimming took off 6 bases at V and 4 bases at J, with 12 bases between the two ends. CDR3 in DNA: TGTGCCACCAGTACCTCGTTAGCCACTGAAGCTTTCTTT. Protein sequence: CATSTSLATEAFF.

This chain joins TRBV2 and TRBJ1-5; 8 nucleotides align to TRBD1. This CDR3 is 13 amino acids long. With V trimmed by 10 bases and J by 4 bases, 6 bases remained unmatched. CDR1 is SNHLY and CDR2 is FYNNEI in the germline V gene. The CDR3, as DNA: TGTGCCACCCGGACAGGGCCTAATCAGCCCCAGCATTTT. It specifies CATRTGPNQPQHF. Full variable domain (missing parts from reference TRBV2 and TRBJ1-5): EPEVTQTPSHQVTQMGQEVILRCVPISNHLYFYWYRQILGQKVEFLVSFYNNEISEKSEIFDDQFSVERPDGSNFTLKIRSTKLEDSAMYFCATRTGPNQPQHFGDGTRLSIL.

The chain employs TRBV5-1 and TRBJ2-5, with a tentative D call TRBD1 (6 bases). The ends were cut back, 0 bases at V and 4 bases at J, with 10 bases in the middle. Germline V lookup: CDR1 SGHRS, CDR2 YFSETQ. The CDR3 consists of 14 residues. This CDR3 is CASSLEGGAETQYF. The CDR3 coding sequence is TGCGCCAGCAGCTTGGAAGGGGGAGCAGAGACCCAGTACTTC.

This clone was found a few times. The J gene is TRBJ1-1, the V gene TRBV27, with D maybe TRBD1 (5 bases). The CDR3 covers 13 residues. Trimming removed 2 bases from V and 8 bases from J, with 12 bases in between. Germline V gene sequence: CDR1 MNHEY, CDR2 SMNVEV (reference sequence). The CDR3 sequence is CASSLARTYEAFF. The DNA of the CDR3 is TGTGCCAGCAGTTTAGCTAGGACATACGAAGCTTTCTTT.

The chain links TRBV29-1 to TRBJ2-1, with 8 bases identical to TRBD1. Germline V gives CDR1 SQVTM, CDR2 ANQGSEA. This CDR3 has 15 amino acids. The J segment lost 1 base and the V segment lost 2 bases, leaving 4 bases of the junction unmatched. The CDR3 sequence: CSVEPRQGSYNEQFF. As DNA, the CDR3 is TGCAGCGTTGAACCTCGACAGGGGTCCTACAATGAGCAGTTCTTC.